This entry features one T cell receptor beta chain sequence. No antigen is known for it. V shed 1 base and J shed 6 bases, with 18 bases lying between them. In germline, CDR1 is MDHEN, CDR2 SYDVKM. CDR3 length equals 16 residues. The data were taken from a study of cytomegalovirus exposure and HLA in healthy donors. Findings and limits, study-wide: Analysis was carried out at a later point, and it linked a missense DCLRE1C variant to TCR beta V- and J-gene trimming.

Primers: 60 Vbeta forward and 13 Jbeta reverse. In the source study's methods: Later, an analysis found around 80 million unique TCR beta chains, and 8.5 million to 14 million of these were shared. Repertoires were generated with immunoSEQ multiplex PCR, while TCRdb's copy carries only in-frame clones and drops some. D and trimming were read from the DNA, whereas the V and J calls and clone size are those reported in that table. This table has 230,000 or so clones, nearly 95% appearing once. This receptor was taken from a girl aged 2 to 10 in good health and CMV-seronegative. Input material: PBMCs. The V gene is TRBV28, the J gene TRBJ1-2, with D possibly being TRBD1 (5 bases). CDR3 bases: TGTGCCAGCAGTTTATCGGGGGATGGCCGGGAGGATGGCTACACCTTC. This translates into CASSLSGDGREDGYTF.